Listed below are T cell receptor beta chains from one sample, sequenced in a study of blood T cell repertoires in COVID-19. Repertoires were generated with immunoSEQ multiplex PCR, while TCRdb's copy carries only in-frame clones and drops some. The profile shows about 94,000 clones, approximately 80% of them singletons. The material sequenced was peripheral blood. The receptors come from a human donor in a cohort sampled during active COVID-19. Each CDR3 is given with its conserved first and last residue. The D gene is left open where the match is weak. For some rows the clone size is stated as once, few or many, or as a class when expanded; others skip it.

V gene	clone size	J gene	D gene	CDR3 DNA	CDR3 protein
TRBV10-3	-	TRBJ2-1	TRBD2	TGTGCCATCAGTACCTCAACTAGCGGGAGAGGCTACAATGAGCAGTTCTTC	CAISTSTSGRGYNEQFF
TRBV14	few	TRBJ1-2	TRBD1	TGTGCCAGCAGCCCTGGACAGGACCTCTATGGCTACACCTTC	CASSPGQDLYGYTF
TRBV10-3	few	TRBJ2-1	TRBD2	TGTGCCACCGCGGGGGACAATGAGCAGTTCTTC	CATAGDNEQFF
TRBV20-1	few	TRBJ2-7	TRBD2	TGCAGTGCTAGTTTACTAGCGGGAGGCGAGCAGTACTTC	CSASLLAGGEQYF
TRBV14	few	TRBJ2-7	-	TGTGCCAGCAGTCGAGAAATCTTGGGGGCGGTCAACGAGCAGTACTTC	CASSREILGAVNEQYF
TRBV4-1	-	TRBJ2-3	TRBD2	TGCGCCAGCAGCGGCGGGGGGAGGACTAGCGGGAGGTGGAGCACAGATACGCAGTATTTT	CASSGGGRTSGRWSTDTQYF
TRBV3-1/TRBV3-2	-	TRBJ2-7	TRBD1	TGTGCCAGCAGCCAAGGACAGGGGGGAGCCTACGAGCAGTACTTC	CASSQGQGGAYEQYF
TRBV10-1	medium-sized	TRBJ2-1	TRBD2	TGCGCCAGCAGCCCTAGCGGGAAGGTTGAGCAGTTCTTC	CASSPSGKVEQFF
TRBV2	-	TRBJ2-7	TRBD2	TGTGCCAGCAGTGTTGGTAGGGAGGGCGGCGAGCAGTACTTC	CASSVGREGGEQYF
TRBV21-1	-	TRBJ2-2	-	TGTGCCAGCAGCAAACAACCTGCACTAGCGGGAGTCGGGGAGCTGTTTTTT	CASSKQPALAGVGELFF
TRBV9	-	TRBJ1-3	-	TGTGCCAGCAGCGTACAGGGCGGCCACACCATATATTTT	CASSVQGGHTIYF
TRBV7-6	few	TRBJ2-7	-	TGTGCCAGCAGCTTAGGGACTACTCAATACGAGCAGTACTTC	CASSLGTTQYEQYF
TRBV7-2	-	TRBJ2-1	TRBD2	TGTGCCAGCAGCTTTGATCTAGCGGCCTACAATGAGCAGTTCTTC	CASSFDLAAYNEQFF
TRBV30	-	TRBJ1-5	-	TGTGCCTGGTCGAGTGGGGCGCGTCAGCCCCAGCATTTT	CAWSSGARQPQHF
TRBV19	-	TRBJ1-2	-	TGTGCCAGTAGTGTCTCAACAGGGAACTATGGCTACACCTTC	CASSVSTGNYGYTF
TRBV5-1	-	TRBJ2-7	TRBD2	TGCGCCAGCAGTTTGGGACTAGCGGACTACGAGCAGTACTTC	CASSLGLADYEQYF
TRBV5-4	-	TRBJ1-3	-	TGTGCCAGCAGCTCTGGACAGAGAAGCTCTGGAAACACCATATATTTT	CASSSGQRSSGNTIYF
TRBV18	-	TRBJ2-7	-	TGTGCCAGCTCACCGCTTACTAGTAGCTCCTACGAGCAGTACTTC	CASSPLTSSSYEQYF
TRBV5-6	-	TRBJ2-1	-	TGTGCCAGCAGCTTGCTCAGGGGGGAGTCACGCAATGAGCAGTTCTTC	CASSLLRGESRNEQFF
TRBV7-9	-	TRBJ1-4	-	TGTGCCAGCAGCGAACTACGGGGGATAAATGAAAAACTGTTTTTT	CASSELRGINEKLFF
TRBV6-6	-	TRBJ1-1	-	TGTGCCAGCAGCCGACAGTTGAACACTGAAGCTTTCTTT	CASSRQLNTEAFF
TRBV19	-	TRBJ1-1	-	TGTGCCAGTAGTATAGATCCCACGAGGTATGAAGCTTTCTTT	CASSIDPTRYEAFF
TRBV3-1/TRBV3-2	-	TRBJ2-6	TRBD2	TGTGCCAGCAGCCAAGTTTCCGGGGGGGCTGGGGCCAACGTCCTGACTTTC	CASSQVSGGAGANVLTF
TRBV30	-	TRBJ2-7	TRBD2	TGTGCCTGGAGCCGGAGCGGGAGGGCCCAAGAGCAGTACTTC	CAWSRSGRAQEQYF
TRBV5-6	-	TRBJ1-2	-	TGTGCCAGCAGCTTGGTTGCCAGTAACTATGGCTACACCTTC	CASSLVASNYGYTF
TRBV11-2	-	TRBJ2-7	TRBD1	TGTGCCAGCAGCTTAGCAGACAGGGGATTGTACGAGCAGTACTTC	CASSLADRGLYEQYF
TRBV4-2	once	TRBJ1-1	-	TGTGCCAGCAGCCTCGGGACAATGAACACTGAAGCTTTCTTT	CASSLGTMNTEAFF
TRBV21-1	-	TRBJ2-1	-	TGTGCCAGCAGCAAAGAGGTAGCGGGGGCCTACAATGAGCAGTTCTTC	CASSKEVAGAYNEQFF
TRBV10-3	-	TRBJ2-5	-	TGTGCCATCAGCCTGGAGGTGGGAGAGACCCAGTACTTC	CAISLEVGETQYF
TRBV7-9	-	TRBJ1-2	TRBD1	TGTGCCAGCAGCTTAGCCAGGGGGCGCGGTGGCTACACCTTC	CASSLARGRGGYTF
TRBV7-2	-	TRBJ2-1	-	TGTGCCAGCAGCTTAGAAGGTCTAGCGTTATACAATGAGCAGTTCTTC	CASSLEGLALYNEQFF
TRBV21-1	-	TRBJ2-7	-	TGTGCCAGCAGCAAAGGGCTAGCGGGAGTCTACGAGCAGTACTTC	CASSKGLAGVYEQYF
TRBV18	few	TRBJ1-1	-	TGTGCCAGCTCACCTAGACAGGTGAACACTGAAGCTTTCTTT	CASSPRQVNTEAFF
TRBV12-3/TRBV12-4	-	TRBJ2-7	-	TGTGCCAGCAGTTTGGTAAGCCACGAGCAGTACTTC	CASSLVSHEQYF
TRBV28	-	TRBJ2-7	TRBD2	TGTGCCAGCAGGCGGACTAGCGGGAGGGCCGAGCAGTACTTC	CASRRTSGRAEQYF
TRBV5-5	-	TRBJ2-5	-	TGTGCCAGCAGCCCTCAGGGAGGTAGAGAGACCCAGTACTTC	CASSPQGGRETQYF
TRBV7-2	-	TRBJ1-1	TRBD1	TGTGCCAGCAGCTTAGACAGGGGCACTGAAGCTTTCTTT	CASSLDRGTEAFF
TRBV6-6	few	TRBJ1-2	TRBD1	TGTGCCAGCAGCACCGACAGGGAGTATGGCTACACCTTC	CASSTDREYGYTF
TRBV27	-	TRBJ1-6	-	TGTGCCAGCAGCATAAGTCGTAACAGCTATAATTCACCCCTCCACTTT	CASSISRNSYNSPLHF
TRBV7-9	-	TRBJ2-7	-	TGTGCCAGCAGTCATCAGGACACCTACTACGAGCAGTACTTC	CASSHQDTYYEQYF
TRBV9	-	TRBJ2-5	TRBD2	TGTGCCAGCAGCGCCGGACTAGCGGGAGTTGAGACCCAGTACTTC	CASSAGLAGVETQYF
TRBV4-1	-	TRBJ1-2	-	TGCGCCAGCAGCCAACTCTCGACGGTCAGGGGAATCTATGGCTACACCTTC	CASSQLSTVRGIYGYTF
TRBV5-1	-	TRBJ1-1	TRBD1	TGCGCCAGCAGGGGACAGATAAACACTGAAGCTTTCTTT	CASRGQINTEAFF
TRBV28	-	TRBJ2-1	TRBD1	TGTGCCAGCAGCACCTGGGACAGCTCCTACAATGAGCAGTTCTTC	CASSTWDSSYNEQFF
TRBV3-1/TRBV3-2	-	TRBJ1-2	-	TGTGCCAGCAGTCGGGACTTCCTAGGAGGTAACTATGGCTACACCTTC	CASSRDFLGGNYGYTF
TRBV11-3	few	TRBJ2-5	TRBD1	TGTGCCAGCAGCTCCGGGACAGAAGAGACCCAGTACTTC	CASSSGTEETQYF
TRBV11-2	-	TRBJ2-7	TRBD2	TGTGCCAGCAGCTTAGATGGTGCGGGAGGCATCCCCTACGAGCAGTACTTC	CASSLDGAGGIPYEQYF
TRBV7-2	-	TRBJ2-7	TRBD1	TGTGCCAGCAGCTCGACAGGGGACTCCGTTTACGAGCAGTACTTC	CASSSTGDSVYEQYF
TRBV18	-	TRBJ2-5	TRBD2	TGTGCCAGCTCACCAACCTTGCCTAGCGGGAGTACGACCCAGTACTTC	CASSPTLPSGSTTQYF
TRBV24-1	-	TRBJ2-1	-	TGTGCCACCAGTGATCAGAAAGTCTCCTACAATGAGCAGTTCTTC	CATSDQKVSYNEQFF
TRBV27	-	TRBJ2-7	-	TGTGCCAGCAGTTTATGGGGGACAACCTACGAGCAGTACTTC	CASSLWGTTYEQYF
TRBV6-5	once	TRBJ2-5	-	TGTGCCAGCAGTTACTCTGGCAGGGTGGGGGAGACCCAGTACTTC	CASSYSGRVGETQYF